This T cell receptor beta chain was identified during a study of cytomegalovirus exposure and HLA in healthy donors. PCR used 60 Vbeta primers and 13 Jbeta primers. TCRdb keeps only in-frame clones here, not all; method: immunoSEQ multiplex PCR. Here the sample spans roughly 190,000 clones, 79% being singletons. Findings and limits, study-wide: When analyzed later, a missense DCLRE1C variant was found to be linked to TCR beta V- and J-gene trimming.

The CDR3 consists of 13 residues. Germline CDR1 and CDR2: SGHVS and FQNEAQ. V lost 5 bases and J lost 5, with 12 bases in between. Comment on this clone: Its antigen is unidentified.

This sequence was found in a woman aged 50 to 60 in good health and CMV-seronegative. The V call is TRBV7-8, the J call TRBJ1-1, with D unclear. The sequencing input was PBMCs. CDR3 coding DNA: TGTGCCAGCAGCCAGAGGACGGGGACTGAAGCTTTCTTT. It codes for CASSQRTGTEAFF.